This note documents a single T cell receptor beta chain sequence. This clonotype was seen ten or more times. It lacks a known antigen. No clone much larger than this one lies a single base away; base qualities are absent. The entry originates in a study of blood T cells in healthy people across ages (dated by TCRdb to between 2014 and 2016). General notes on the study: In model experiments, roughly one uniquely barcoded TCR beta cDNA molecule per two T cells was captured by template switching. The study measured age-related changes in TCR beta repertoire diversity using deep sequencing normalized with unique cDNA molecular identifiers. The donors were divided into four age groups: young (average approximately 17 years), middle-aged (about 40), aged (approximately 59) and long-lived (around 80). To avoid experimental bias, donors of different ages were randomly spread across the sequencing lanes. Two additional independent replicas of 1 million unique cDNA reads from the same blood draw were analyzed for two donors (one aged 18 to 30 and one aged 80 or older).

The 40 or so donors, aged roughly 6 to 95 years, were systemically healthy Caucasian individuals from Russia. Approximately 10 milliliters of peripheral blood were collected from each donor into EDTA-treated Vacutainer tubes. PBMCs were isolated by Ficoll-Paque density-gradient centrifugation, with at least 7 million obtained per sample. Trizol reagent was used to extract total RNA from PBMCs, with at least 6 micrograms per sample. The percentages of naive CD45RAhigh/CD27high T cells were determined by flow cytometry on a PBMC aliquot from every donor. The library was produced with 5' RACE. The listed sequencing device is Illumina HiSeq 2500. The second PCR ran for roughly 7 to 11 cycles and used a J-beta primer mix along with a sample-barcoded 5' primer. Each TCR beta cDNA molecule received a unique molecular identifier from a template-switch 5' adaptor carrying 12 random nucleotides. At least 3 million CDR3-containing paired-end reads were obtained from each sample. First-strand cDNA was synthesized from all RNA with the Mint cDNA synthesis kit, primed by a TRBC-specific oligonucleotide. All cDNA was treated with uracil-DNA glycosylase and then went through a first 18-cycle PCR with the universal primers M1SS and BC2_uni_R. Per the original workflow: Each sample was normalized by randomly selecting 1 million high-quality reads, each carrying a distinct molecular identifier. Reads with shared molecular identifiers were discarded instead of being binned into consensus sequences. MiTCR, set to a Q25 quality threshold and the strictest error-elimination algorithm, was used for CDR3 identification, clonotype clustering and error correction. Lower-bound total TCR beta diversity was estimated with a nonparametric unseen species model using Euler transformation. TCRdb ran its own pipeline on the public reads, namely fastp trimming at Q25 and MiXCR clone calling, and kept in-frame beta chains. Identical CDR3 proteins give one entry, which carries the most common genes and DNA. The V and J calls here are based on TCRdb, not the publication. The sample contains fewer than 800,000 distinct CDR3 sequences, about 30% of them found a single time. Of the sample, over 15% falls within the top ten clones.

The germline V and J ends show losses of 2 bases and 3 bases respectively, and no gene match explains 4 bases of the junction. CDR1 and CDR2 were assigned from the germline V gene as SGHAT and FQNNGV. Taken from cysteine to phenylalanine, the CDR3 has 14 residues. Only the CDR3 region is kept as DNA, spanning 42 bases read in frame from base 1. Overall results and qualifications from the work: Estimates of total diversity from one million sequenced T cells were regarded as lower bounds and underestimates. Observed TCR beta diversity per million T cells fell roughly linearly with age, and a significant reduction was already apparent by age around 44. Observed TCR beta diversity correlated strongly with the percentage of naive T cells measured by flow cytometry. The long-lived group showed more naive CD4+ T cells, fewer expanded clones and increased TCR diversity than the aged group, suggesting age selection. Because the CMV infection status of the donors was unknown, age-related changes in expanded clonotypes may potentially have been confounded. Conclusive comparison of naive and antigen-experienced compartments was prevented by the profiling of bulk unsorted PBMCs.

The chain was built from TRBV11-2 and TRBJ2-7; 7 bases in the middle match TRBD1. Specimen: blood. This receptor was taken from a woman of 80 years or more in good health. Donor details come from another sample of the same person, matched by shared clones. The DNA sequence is TGTGCCAGCAGCTTAAGGGACAGAAGCTACGAGCAGTACTTC. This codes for CASSLRDRSYEQYF.